Listed below are T cell receptor beta chains from one sample, sequenced in a study of T cell changes during pregnancy in multiple sclerosis. The protocol was immunoSEQ multiplex PCR, while the TCRdb copy is restricted to in-frame clones and leaves out a portion. The data show around 80,000 clones, with roughly 94% seen just once and 0.8% to 1% held by the top ten. The sequencing used peripheral blood, collected in the second trimester of pregnancy. The receptors were sampled from a female donor in good health, enrolled as a control in a pregnancy study. Both conserved end residues are part of each CDR3. A D gene is named only where the DNA matches it firmly. A clone size is listed for some rows: how often the clone was seen (once, few, many), or a class if it is expanded.

J	V	size	D	CDR3	DNA
TRBJ2-7	TRBV27	-	TRBD2	CASRPSGRTYEQYF	TGTGCCAGCAGACCTAGCGGGAGGACCTACGAGCAGTACTTC
TRBJ1-2	TRBV6-1	-	-	CASSEELIPLANYGYTF	TGTGCCAGCAGTGAAGAGTTGATACCCTTAGCTAACTATGGCTACACCTTC
TRBJ2-5	TRBV6-1	-	-	CASSENRVTQYF	TGTGCCAGCAGTGAAAACAGGGTGACCCAGTACTTC
TRBJ2-5	TRBV12-1	once	-	CASSSGTGAQETQYF	TGTGCCAGCAGCTCCGGGACAGGGGCCCAAGAGACCCAGTACTTC
TRBJ2-7	TRBV18	medium-sized	TRBD2	CASSPPSLTSGRQTYEQYF	TGTGCCAGCTCACCCCCCTCTCTGACTAGCGGGAGGCAGACCTACGAGCAGTACTTC
TRBJ2-7	TRBV18	once	-	CASSPLARPSSYEQYF	TGTGCCAGCTCACCACTCGCTAGGCCGTCCTCCTACGAGCAGTACTTC
TRBJ2-1	TRBV28	once	TRBD2	CATNSGSYNEQFF	TGTGCCACCAATAGCGGGAGCTACAATGAGCAGTTCTTC
TRBJ2-3	TRBV5-4	-	-	CASSRGGPSGFTDTQYF	TGTGCCAGCAGCAGGGGGGGTCCGAGCGGGTTCACAGATACGCAGTATTTT
TRBJ1-2	TRBV19	-	TRBD1	CASSEGQQGRTQDNYGYTF	TGTGCCAGTAGTGAGGGACAACAGGGGAGAACCCAAGACAACTATGGCTACACCTTC
TRBJ2-4	TRBV6-4	-	-	CAMTKPGALAKNIQYF	TGTGCCATGACAAAGCCAGGGGCTTTAGCCAAAAACATTCAGTACTTC
TRBJ2-1	TRBV7-8	-	-	CASSLGEYNEQFF	TGTGCCAGCAGCTTAGGGGAGTACAATGAGCAGTTCTTC
TRBJ2-7	TRBV19	-	TRBD1	CASSERGQGNEQYF	TGTGCCAGTAGCGAAAGAGGACAGGGTAACGAGCAGTACTTC
TRBJ2-5	TRBV5-4	once	TRBD2	CASSFQLAGVGETQYF	TGTGCCAGCAGCTTCCAACTAGCGGGAGTTGGCGAGACCCAGTACTTC
TRBJ2-7	TRBV7-2	once	TRBD2	CASSLRREATVNF	TGTGCCAGCAGCTTAAGGCGGGAGGCCACTGTGAACTTC
TRBJ1-4	TRBV2	-	TRBD1	CASTETGGWLVF	TGTGCCAGCACTGAGACAGGGGGCTGGCTGGTTTTT
TRBJ1-1	TRBV6-5	-	-	CASSKYGNTEAFF	TGTGCCAGCAGCAAGTACGGGAACACTGAAGCTTTCTTT
TRBJ2-1	TRBV7-2	-	-	CASSPTRQGLEQFF	TGTGCCAGCAGTCCAACCCGCCAGGGCTTGGAGCAGTTCTTC
TRBJ1-2	TRBV25-1	-	TRBD1	CASSDGDRGLAGYTF	TGTGCCAGCAGTGATGGGGACAGGGGGCTAGCGGGCTACACCTTC
TRBJ2-1	TRBV19	-	TRBD2	CASSKSGSPYNEQFF	TGTGCCAGTAGTAAAAGCGGGAGCCCCTACAATGAGCAGTTCTTC
TRBJ2-7	TRBV5-4	-	TRBD1	CASSAGTESYEQYF	TGTGCCAGCAGCGCCGGGACAGAGTCCTACGAGCAGTACTTC
TRBJ2-5	TRBV5-4	-	TRBD2	CASSLLRRGGPETQYF	TGTGCCAGCAGCTTGCTCCGTCGGGGAGGGCCAGAGACCCAGTACTTC
TRBJ2-7	TRBV10-3	-	-	CAISESHIRTSYEQYF	TGTGCCATCAGTGAGTCGCACATCCGAACCTCATACGAGCAGTACTTC
TRBJ2-1	TRBV28	-	-	CASILDSYNEQFF	TGTGCCAGCATCCTAGACTCCTACAATGAGCAGTTCTTC
TRBJ1-2	TRBV7-9	-	-	CASSLDSFYGYTF	TGTGCCAGCAGCCTTGACAGCTTCTATGGCTACACCTTC
TRBJ2-7	TRBV5-1	-	-	CASSLAGPADEQYF	TGCGCCAGCAGCTTGGCCGGTCCCGCCGACGAGCAGTACTTC
TRBJ1-2	TRBV6-1	-	-	CATPRQDDNYGYTF	TGTGCCACCCCTAGACAGGACGATAACTATGGCTACACCTTC
TRBJ1-5	TRBV6-6	-	TRBD1	CASSGQGSNQPQHF	TGTGCCAGCAGCGGACAGGGTAGCAATCAGCCCCAGCATTTT
TRBJ2-5	TRBV6-5	-	-	CASIPPGQETQYF	TGTGCCAGCATCCCCCCGGGGCAAGAGACCCAGTACTTC
TRBJ1-4	TRBV4-1	-	-	CASSQARGPATNEKLFF	TGCGCCAGCAGCCAAGCAAGGGGCCCGGCAACTAATGAAAAACTGTTTTTT
TRBJ1-2	TRBV30	-	-	CAWSREHYGYTF	TGTGCCTGGAGTCGAGAGCACTATGGCTACACTTTC
TRBJ2-1	TRBV18	-	TRBD1	CASSPRTGDNEQFF	TGTGCCAGCTCACCAAGGACAGGGGACAATGAGCAGTTCTTC
TRBJ2-3	TRBV18	-	TRBD2	CASSPPTGGRDTQYF	TGTGCCAGCTCACCTCCGACGGGGGGGCGAGATACGCAGTATTTT